The T cell receptor beta chain under discussion was sequenced for a study of blood T cell repertoires in COVID-19. Turning to the study itself: Samples came from the United States, Italy and Spain, spanning acute and convalescent COVID-19. PBMCs, B-cell-depleted T cells, or T cells were the source of the cDNA or gDNA that made up the material.

Original processing methods: Reference gene primer amplification gave estimated nucleated cell counts. Clones were read by immunoSEQ multiplex PCR, and TCRdb kept only the in-frame ones, dropping some. V and J calls and clone size are given by that table; D and trimming were obtained from the DNA. The table has 270,000 or so clones, 81% seen once. CDR3 size: 14 residues. Trimming took off 7 bases at V and 0 bases at J, with 12 bases between the two ends. Germline CDR1 is WSHSY and CDR2 is SAAADI. The sample consisted of peripheral blood. This TCR derives from a woman aged 55-75 years with active or convalescent COVID-19. The genes are TRBV10-2 and TRBJ1-1; D perhaps matches TRBD1 (5 bases). The CDR3: CASKSPGMNTEAFF. CDR3 in DNA: TGCGCCAGCAAGAGTCCAGGGATGAACACTGAAGCTTTCTTT.